Below are 30 T cell receptor beta chains sequenced from a single sample in a study of shared clonotypes between healthy human individuals. Some clones are missing from TCRdb's copy, which holds only in-frame ones; the method was immunoSEQ multiplex PCR. The sample lists roughly 1,800,000 clones, just under 95% occurring once. Terminally differentiated effector memory CD45RA+ cells were excluded from the naive CD8 cells, which were CD45RO-negative and positively selected for CCR7. The sequenced material came from naive CD8+ T cells sorted from blood. The receptors shown here come from a man aged 18 to 35 in good health.

Remarks on this clone: This sample includes further DNA sequences coding for the same CDR3. The V and J genes are TRBV7-2 and TRBJ2-1, with 7 bases lining up with TRBD2. The CDR3 is 16 amino acids. Losses at the gene ends were 1 base for V and 2 bases for J; bases not matched to a gene: 5. The V gene's germline CDR1 is SGHTA and CDR2 FQGNSA. The CDR3 protein is CASSLDRGRTYNEQFF. The CDR3 coding sequence is TGTGCCAGCAGCTTAGATCGCGGGAGAACCTACAATGAGCAGTTCTTC.

CDR3 nucleotides: TGTGCCAGCACCCGGGGGGACCATGAGCAGTTCTTC. Translating gives CASTRGDHEQFF. The chain couples TRBV6-6 to TRBJ2-1, with TRBD2 matching over 7 bases. This CDR3 is built from 12 residues. The V gene end was trimmed by 7 bases and the J gene end by 8 bases; junction bases not matched to a gene: 5. CDR1 and CDR2 from the germline V gene are MNHNY and SVGAGI (reference sequence).

The rearrangement joins TRBV6-1 to TRBJ2-7; 7 nucleotides match TRBD2. V trimming: 2 bases; J trimming: 0 bases; junction bases outside the gene matches: 4. The germline V gene has CDR1 MNHNS and CDR2 SASEGT. The CDR3 extends over 15 amino acids. The CDR3 nucleotides are TGTGCCAGCAGTGAACTCGCGGGGGACTCCTACGAGCAGTACTTC. Its protein is CASSELAGDSYEQYF.

The gene calls are TRBV28 and TRBJ2-3, with unresolved D. V was cut by 5 bases and J by 1 base, with 25 bases left in between. The germline V gene has CDR1 MDHEN and CDR2 SYDVKM. CDR3 size: 19 residues. DNA of the CDR3: TGTGCCAGCAGTCCCCGGACGGGTAAGCTAGTCGCTGGCACAGATACGCAGTATTTT. Protein: CASSPRTGKLVAGTDTQYF.

The chain couples TRBV5-6 to TRBJ1-2; no definite D call. Per germline, CDR1 SGHDT and CDR2 YYEEEE. This CDR3 comprises 13 residues. The V and J ends lost 0 bases and 1 base respectively, with 4 bases between them. CDR3 DNA: TGTGCCAGCAGCTTGGCTAGTAACTATGGCTACACCTTC. This sequence encodes CASSLASNYGYTF.

The V and J genes are TRBV4-3 and TRBJ1-1; D unresolved. The CDR3 is 14 amino acids. Germline V gene sequence: CDR1 LGHNA, CDR2 YSLEER. The ends were cut back, 0 bases at V and 3 bases at J, with 8 bases in the middle. The CDR3 loop reads CASSQESLDTEAFF. CDR3 DNA: TGCGCCAGCAGCCAAGAAAGCCTGGACACTGAAGCTTTCTTT.

This chain links TRBV10-2 with TRBJ2-2, with TRBD1 identical over 8 bases. V trimming: 2 bases; J trimming: 3 bases; junction bases outside the gene matches: 14. The length of the CDR3 is 19 residues. The V gene's germline CDR1 is WSHSY and CDR2 SAAADI. As DNA, the CDR3 is TGCGCCAGCAGTGAGGCCGGACAGGGAGAAACGGGTTACACCGGGGAGCTGTTTTTT. Its protein is CASSEAGQGETGYTGELFF.

This chain uses TRBV7-2 with TRBJ1-1; weak D call: TRBD1 (5 bases). Germline V gives CDR1 SGHTA, CDR2 FQGNSA. This CDR3 has 15 amino acids. The V end was cut by 0 bases, the J end by 5 bases, with 13 bases between. The CDR3 is CASSLASGGRTEAFF. In DNA form, the CDR3 reads TGTGCCAGCAGCTTAGCTTCGGGGGGGAGAACTGAAGCTTTCTTT.

The V and J genes are TRBV28 and TRBJ2-7; the D gene is possibly TRBD1 (5 bases). Trimming pared 3 bases from V and 10 bases from J, leaving 13 bases between. Germline V gene lookup returns CDR1 MDHEN and CDR2 SYDVKM. The CDR3 has 12 residues. In nucleotides, the CDR3 is TGTGCCAGCAGTTTGCATAAGGGGAATCAGTACTTC. It encodes CASSLHKGNQYF.

The rearrangement uses TRBV19 and TRBJ2-5, with 7 bases that match TRBD1. V shed 5 bases, J shed 3 bases, and the junction held 6 bases outside the gene matches. This CDR3 comprises 14 residues. The germline V gene has CDR1 LNHDA and CDR2 SQIVND (reference sequence). CDR3 bases: TGTGCCAGTAGTGCTGGGACAGTTGAAGAGACCCAGTACTTC. Its translation: CASSAGTVEETQYF.

This chain joins TRBV12-5 and TRBJ1-2; no clear D. V was clipped by 6 bases and J by 4 bases, with 12 bases between them. The length of the CDR3 is 13 residues. Germline V CDR1 and CDR2: LGHNT, FRNRAP. The CDR3 sequence: CASGMTVIYGYTF. In DNA, the CDR3 is TGTGCTAGTGGCATGACCGTCATCTATGGCTACACCTTC.

For this clone: At the DNA level, this CDR3 is encoded by other sequences in the same sample as well. The rearrangement uses TRBV28 and TRBJ2-3; 8 bases map to TRBD2. The CDR3 contains 14 residues. The germline CDR1 and CDR2 sequences are MDHEN and SYDVKM. V was clipped by 3 bases and J by 4 bases; unmatched bases: 3. The CDR3, as DNA: TGTGCCAGCAGTTTGAGCGGGGGACCAGATACGCAGTATTTT. Translated: CASSLSGGPDTQYF. Together with reference TRBV28 and TRBJ2-3, the CDR3 gives the full variable domain: DVKVTQSSRYLVKRTGEKVFLECVQDMDHENMFWYRQDPGLGLRLIYFSYDVKMKEKGDIPEGYSVSREKKERFSLILESASTNQTSMYLCASSLSGGPDTQYFGPGTRLTVL.

The J gene is TRBJ1-1, the V gene TRBV2, with a weak D call TRBD1 (5 bases). The CDR3 extends over 13 amino acids. CDR1 and CDR2 from the germline V gene are SNHLY and FYNNEI. The germline V and J ends were trimmed by 4 bases and 0 bases, with 6 bases remaining between them. CDR3 nucleotide sequence: TGTGCCAGCAGTGGGACATTGAACACTGAAGCTTTCTTT. Residues: CASSGTLNTEAFF.

The chain carries TRBV29-1 and TRBJ2-3; D unclear. CDR3 length equals 12 residues. Germline assignment: CDR1 SQVTM and CDR2 ANQGSEA. CDR3 amino acids: CTTHESTDTQYF. Written as DNA, the CDR3 is TGCACCACACACGAGAGCACAGATACGCAGTATTTT.

This clone was counted a single time. This rearrangement joins TRBV5-6 to TRBJ2-5, with D possibly matching TRBD2 (6 bases). Germline values: CDR1 SGHDT, CDR2 YYEEEE. CDR3 length equals 15 residues. Trimming left V 0 bases short and J 7 bases short, with 16 bases between. The CDR3 protein is CASSLVYPEGLTQYF. In nucleotides, the CDR3 is TGTGCCAGCAGCTTGGTCTACCCGGAGGGGTTGACCCAGTACTTC.

This rearrangement joins TRBV28 to TRBJ2-7, with TRBD2 as a possible D gene (5 bases). Trimming cost V 3 bases and J 4 bases, with 10 bases left between them. CDR3 length: 13 amino acids. The germline V gene encodes CDR1 MDHEN and CDR2 SYDVKM. CDR3 bases: TGTGCCAGCAGTTTCGGGGTTCTTTACGAGCAGTACTTC. It yields the protein CASSFGVLYEQYF.

The DNA for the CDR3 is TGTGCCAGCAGTGCCGGACAGGGGGCGGCAGGAAACACCATATATTTT. Translating it yields CASSAGQGAAGNTIYF. The chain joins TRBV25-1 to TRBJ1-3, with TRBD1 identical over 11 bases. This CDR3 region has 16 residues. The V gene's germline CDR1 is MGHDK and CDR2 SYGVNS. Trimming at V came to 4 bases and at J to 4 bases, leaving 6 bases not matched to a gene. The variable domain in full, completed from reference TRBV25-1 and TRBJ1-3, reads EADIYQTPRYLVIGTGKKITLECSQTMGHDKMYWYQQDPGMELHLIHYSYGVNSTEKGDLSSESTVSRIRTEHFPLTLESARPSHTSQYLCASSAGQGAAGNTIYFGEGSWLTVV.

Notes on this clone: This sample includes further DNA sequences coding for the same CDR3. This chain links TRBV19 with TRBJ2-7; TRBD1 matches 8 bases. The germline CDR1 and CDR2 sequences are LNHDA and SQIVND (reference sequence). J gave up 0 bases and V 6 bases, and 4 bases lay outside the gene matches. This CDR3 comprises 14 residues. CDR3 region: CASSATGGSYEQYF. The CDR3 DNA is TGTGCCAGTAGCGCCACAGGGGGCTCCTACGAGCAGTACTTC.

This sequence joins TRBV7-9 and TRBJ2-7; D unclear. This CDR3 comprises 12 residues. V shed 5 bases and J shed 2 bases, with 7 bases lying between them. Germline values: CDR1 SEHNR, CDR2 FQNEAQ (reference sequence). This chain's CDR3 is CASSTLPYEQYF. CDR3 coding DNA: TGTGCCAGCAGCACTCTTCCCTACGAGCAGTACTTC.

This clone was picked up one time. The chain's CDR3 is CASSPSPGTGFRDTQYF. The CDR3 nucleotides are TGCGCCAGCAGCCCGAGTCCCGGGACAGGGTTCAGAGATACGCAGTATTTT. The genes are TRBV5-1 and TRBJ2-3; the match to TRBD1 covers 9 bases. The CDR3 runs 17 residues. Per the germline V gene, CDR1 is SGHRS and CDR2 is YFSETQ. V gave up 4 bases and J gave up 5 bases; unmatched junction bases: 14.

The chain couples TRBV7-9 to TRBJ1-4; D uncertain. Germline CDR1 and CDR2: SEHNR and FQNEAQ (reference sequence). Trimming shortened V by 3 bases and J by 7 bases, and 0 bases separated the two germline ends. CDR3 length: 10 amino acids. The CDR3 protein is CASSFEKLFF. The CDR3 DNA sequence: TGTGCCAGCAGCTTTGAAAAACTGTTTTTT.

The CDR3 nucleotides read TGTGCCAGCAGCTTTATGGCCACTGAAGCTTTCTTT. Translation: CASSFMATEAFF. The chain uses TRBV7-9 and TRBJ1-1; D remains unclear. V dropped 3 bases and J dropped 4 bases, with 6 bases sitting between them. The CDR3 consists of 12 residues. Germline V gene sequence: CDR1 SEHNR, CDR2 FQNEAQ (reference sequence).

The chain recombines TRBV9 with TRBJ2-3; 8 bases fit TRBD2. The CDR3 has 16 residues. Looked up from germline, CDR1 is SGDLS and CDR2 is YYNGEE. Unmatched junction bases numbered 9, after V lost 2 bases and J lost 4 bases. This CDR3 reads CASSVSWEREPDTQYF. In DNA, the CDR3 is TGTGCCAGCAGCGTCTCCTGGGAGCGGGAGCCAGATACGCAGTATTTT.

The chain links TRBV5-6 to TRBJ2-3; 9 bases fit TRBD1. Germline V gives CDR1 SGHDT, CDR2 YYEEEE. V was pared by 2 bases and J by 4 bases, with 8 bases of the junction left unmatched. The CDR3 sequence is 16 residues long. CDR3 protein: CASSFGGTGGPDTQYF. As DNA, the CDR3 is TGTGCCAGCAGCTTTGGGGGAACAGGGGGCCCAGATACGCAGTATTTT.

The J gene is TRBJ1-6, the V gene TRBV7-9; no firm D call. Germline CDR1 reads SEHNR; CDR2 reads FQNEAQ (reference sequence). The CDR3 runs 14 residues. The V end was cut by 0 bases, the J end by 10 bases, with 10 bases between. The DNA of the CDR3 is TGTGCCAGCAGCTTAGCTTACAGTGAGTCACCCCTCCACTTT. Translated, it gives CASSLAYSESPLHF.

The chain combines TRBV6-5 with TRBJ1-1; D is undetermined. Germline CDR1 reads MNHEY; CDR2 reads SVGAGI. The CDR3 is 13 amino acids. V lost 5 bases and J lost 0, with 7 bases in between. CDR3 sequence reads: CASSNGMNTEAFF. CDR3 nucleotides: TGTGCCAGCAGTAACGGGATGAACACTGAAGCTTTCTTT.

The chain joins TRBV27 to TRBJ1-2; the match to TRBD1 covers 10 bases. The V segment lost 9 bases and the J segment 3 bases; nucleotides outside the gene matches: 4. In germline, CDR1 is MNHEY, CDR2 SMNVEV (reference sequence). There are 13 residues in the CDR3. CDR3 coding DNA: TGTGCCAGTTGGACAGGGGGACACTATGGCTACACCTTC. Translation gives CASWTGGHYGYTF.

The V and J genes are TRBV15 and TRBJ2-7, with TRBD2 as a possible D gene (5 bases). The CDR3 is made up of 13 amino acids. The germline V and J ends were trimmed by 5 bases and 3 bases, with 11 bases remaining between them. Germline V gene data show CDR1 as LNHNV and CDR2 as YYDKDF (reference sequence). The CDR3 DNA follows: TGTGCCACCAGCTTACTTAGCGACTACGAGCAGTACTTC. Its translation is CATSLLSDYEQYF.

The chain joins TRBV7-3 to TRBJ2-1; no firm D call. With 2 bases removed from V and 6 bases from J, the gap between germline ends came to 11 bases. This CDR3 comprises 14 residues. Per the germline V gene, CDR1 is SGHTA and CDR2 is FQGTGA. Here the CDR3 reads CASSLGGIVNEQFF. CDR3 DNA sequence: TGTGCCAGCAGCTTAGGCGGTATTGTCAATGAGCAGTTCTTC.

The chain's CDR3 is CASRQGPGTGELFF. For the CDR3, the DNA is TGTGCCAGCAGACAGGGTCCGGGAACCGGGGAGCTGTTTTTT. This chain joins TRBV7-9 and TRBJ2-2; maybe TRBD1 (6 bases). The CDR3 has 14 amino acids. Germline V gene lookup returns CDR1 SEHNR and CDR2 FQNEAQ (reference sequence). V was shortened by 6 bases and J by 5 bases, with 13 bases between the two germline ends.